This entry is about one TCR beta chain. The target of this receptor is not known. Base qualities are not provided; no much larger clone lies one nucleotide away. This record belongs to a study of control samples from healthy donors and cancer patients (dated by TCRdb to the early 2020s). The library was produced with the immunoSEQ multiplex PCR assay. TCRdb obtained this table from immuneACCESS and retained in-frame rearrangements with V and J assigned. These tables miss some clones; where compared with another copy, unresolved V genes account for less than half of the shortfall, and the remainder is unexplained. The table for this sample lists about 120,000 clones; roughly 84% of them were counted only once. The ten top clones hold around 1.8% of the sample. Via the germline V gene (reference sequence), CDR1 is LNHNV and CDR2 YYDKDF. CDR3 length: 15 amino acids, cysteine to phenylalanine. Only the CDR3 region is kept as DNA, spanning 45 bases read in frame from base 1. Germline trimming amounts to 3 bases on V and 3 bases on J, with 3 as the count of junction bases outside the gene matches.

The sequenced sample was blood. This chain joins TRBV15 to TRBJ2-5; 11 junctional bases match TRBD2. The sequence was collected from a man younger than 35 in good health. This receptor has the CDR3 CATSSPGLAEETQYF. The nucleotide sequence reads TGTGCCACCAGCAGCCCGGGACTAGCGGAAGAGACCCAGTACTTC.